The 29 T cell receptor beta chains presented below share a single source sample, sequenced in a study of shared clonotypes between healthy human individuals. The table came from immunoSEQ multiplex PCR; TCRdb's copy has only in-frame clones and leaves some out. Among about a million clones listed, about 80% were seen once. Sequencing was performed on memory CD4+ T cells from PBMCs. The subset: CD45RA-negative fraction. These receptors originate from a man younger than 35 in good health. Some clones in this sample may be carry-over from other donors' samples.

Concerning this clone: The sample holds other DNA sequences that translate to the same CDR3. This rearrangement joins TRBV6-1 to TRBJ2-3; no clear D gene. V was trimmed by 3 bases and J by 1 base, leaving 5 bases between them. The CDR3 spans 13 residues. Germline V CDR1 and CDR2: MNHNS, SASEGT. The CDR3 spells CASSEVGTDTQYF. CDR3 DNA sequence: TGTGCCAGCAGTGAGGTAGGCACAGATACGCAGTATTTT.

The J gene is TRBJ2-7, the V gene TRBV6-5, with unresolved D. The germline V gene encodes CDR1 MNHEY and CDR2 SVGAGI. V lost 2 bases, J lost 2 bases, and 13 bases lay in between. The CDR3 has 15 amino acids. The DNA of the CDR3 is TGTGCCAGCAGTTACGTTTCTGGTCCCGCCTACGAGCAGTACTTC. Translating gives CASSYVSGPAYEQYF.

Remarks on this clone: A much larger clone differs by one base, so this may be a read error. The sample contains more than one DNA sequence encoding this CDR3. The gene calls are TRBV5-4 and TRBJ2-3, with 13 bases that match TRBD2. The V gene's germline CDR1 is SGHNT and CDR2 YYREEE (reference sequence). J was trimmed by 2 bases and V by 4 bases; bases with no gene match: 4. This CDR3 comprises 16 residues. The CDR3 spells CASSRGLAGSTDTQYF. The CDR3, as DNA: TGTGCCAGCAGCCGGGGACTAGCGGGGTCCACAGATACGCAGTATTTT.

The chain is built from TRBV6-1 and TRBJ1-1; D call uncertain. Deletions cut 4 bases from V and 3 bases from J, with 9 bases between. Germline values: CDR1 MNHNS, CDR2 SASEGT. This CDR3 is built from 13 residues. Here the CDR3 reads CASSVRADTEAFF. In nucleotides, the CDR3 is TGTGCCAGCAGTGTAAGGGCGGACACTGAAGCTTTCTTT.

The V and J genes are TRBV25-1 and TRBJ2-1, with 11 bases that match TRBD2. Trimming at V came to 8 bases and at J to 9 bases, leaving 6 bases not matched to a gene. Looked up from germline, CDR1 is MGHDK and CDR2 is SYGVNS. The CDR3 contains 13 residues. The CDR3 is CASVSGRATEQFF. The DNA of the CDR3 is TGTGCCAGCGTTAGCGGGAGGGCCACTGAGCAGTTCTTC.

In nucleotides, the CDR3 is TGCAGCGTTGGGCCCCGCGGGACTAGCGGGAGTACGCAGTATTTT. This gives the protein CSVGPRGTSGSTQYF. The chain links TRBV29-1 to TRBJ2-3, with 14 nucleotides matching TRBD2. V lost 4 bases to trimming and J lost 8 bases; unmatched junction nucleotides: 8. This CDR3 is 15 amino acids long. Germline CDR1 is SQVTM and CDR2 is ANQGSEA.

The chain's CDR3 is CASSQNWVAETQYF. Written as DNA, the CDR3 is TGTGCCAGCAGCCAAAACTGGGTGGCAGAGACCCAGTACTTC. The rearrangement joins TRBV14 to TRBJ2-5; D is ambiguous. V lost 2 bases and J 4 bases, leaving 11 bases between the germline ends. The CDR3 totals 14 residues. Per the germline V gene, CDR1 is SGHDN and CDR2 is FVKESK.

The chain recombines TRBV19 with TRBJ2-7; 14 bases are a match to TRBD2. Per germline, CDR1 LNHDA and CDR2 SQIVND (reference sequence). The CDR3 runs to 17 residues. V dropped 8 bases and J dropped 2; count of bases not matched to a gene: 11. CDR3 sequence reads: CASHGTSGSYGTYEQYF. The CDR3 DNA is TGTGCCAGTCACGGGACTAGCGGGAGTTACGGGACCTACGAGCAGTACTTC.

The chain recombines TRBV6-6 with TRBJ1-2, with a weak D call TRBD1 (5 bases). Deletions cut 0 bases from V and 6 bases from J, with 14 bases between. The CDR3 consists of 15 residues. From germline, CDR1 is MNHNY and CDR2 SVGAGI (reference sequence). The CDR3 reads CASSYSRAGGDGYTF. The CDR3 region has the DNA TGTGCCAGCAGTTACTCGAGGGCCGGAGGGGATGGCTACACCTTC.

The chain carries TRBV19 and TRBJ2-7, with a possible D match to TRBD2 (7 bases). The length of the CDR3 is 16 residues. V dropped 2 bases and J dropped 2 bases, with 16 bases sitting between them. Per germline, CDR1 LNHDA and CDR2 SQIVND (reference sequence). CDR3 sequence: CASSIIGGDTTYEQYF. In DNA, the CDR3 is TGTGCCAGTAGTATAATTGGGGGGGACACGACCTACGAGCAGTACTTC. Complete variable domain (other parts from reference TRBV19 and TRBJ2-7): DGGITQSPKYLFRKEGQNVTLSCEQNLNHDAMYWYRQDPGQGLRLIYYSQIVNDFQKGDIAEGYSVSREKKESFPLTVTSAQKNPTAFYLCASSIIGGDTTYEQYFGPGTRLTVT.

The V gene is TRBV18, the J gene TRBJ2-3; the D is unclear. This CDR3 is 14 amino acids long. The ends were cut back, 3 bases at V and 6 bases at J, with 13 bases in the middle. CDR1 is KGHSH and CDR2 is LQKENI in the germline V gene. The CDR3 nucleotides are TGTGCCAGCTCACCGGGCCAGGCTGGTGATACGCAGTATTTT. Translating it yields CASSPGQAGDTQYF. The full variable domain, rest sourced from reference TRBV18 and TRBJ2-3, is NAGVMQNPRHLVRRRGQEARLRCSPMKGHSHVYWYRQLPEEGLKFMVYLQKENIIDESGMPKERFSAEFPKEGPSILRIQQVVRGDSAAYFCASSPGQAGDTQYFGPGTRLTVL.

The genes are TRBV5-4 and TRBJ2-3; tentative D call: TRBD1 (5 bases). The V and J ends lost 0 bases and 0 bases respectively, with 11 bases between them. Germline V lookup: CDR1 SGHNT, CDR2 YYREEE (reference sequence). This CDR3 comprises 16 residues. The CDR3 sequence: CASSLAGQRSTDTQYF. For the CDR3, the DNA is TGTGCCAGCAGCTTGGCAGGACAACGTAGCACAGATACGCAGTATTTT.

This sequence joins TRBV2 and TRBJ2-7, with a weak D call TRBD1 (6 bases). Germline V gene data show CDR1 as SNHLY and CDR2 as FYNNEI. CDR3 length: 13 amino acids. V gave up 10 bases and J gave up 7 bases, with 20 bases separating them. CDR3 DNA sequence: TGTGCCACGGACCCGGGGCAGGGGCTAGAGCAGTACTTC. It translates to CATDPGQGLEQYF. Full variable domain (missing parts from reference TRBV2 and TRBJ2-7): EPEVTQTPSHQVTQMGQEVILRCVPISNHLYFYWYRQILGQKVEFLVSFYNNEISEKSEIFDDQFSVERPDGSNFTLKIRSTKLEDSAMYFCATDPGQGLEQYFGPGTRLTVT.

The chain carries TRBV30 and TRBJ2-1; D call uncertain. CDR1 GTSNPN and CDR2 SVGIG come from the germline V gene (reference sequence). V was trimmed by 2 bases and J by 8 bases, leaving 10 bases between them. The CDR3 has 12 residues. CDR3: CAWSLGSDEQFF. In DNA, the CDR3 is TGTGCCTGGAGTCTGGGCTCGGATGAGCAGTTCTTC.

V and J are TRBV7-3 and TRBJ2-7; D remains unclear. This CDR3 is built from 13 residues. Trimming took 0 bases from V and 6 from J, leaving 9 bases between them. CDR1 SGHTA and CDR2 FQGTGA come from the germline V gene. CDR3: CASSLTTTGEQYF. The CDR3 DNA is TGTGCCAGCAGCTTAACTACCACCGGCGAGCAGTACTTC.

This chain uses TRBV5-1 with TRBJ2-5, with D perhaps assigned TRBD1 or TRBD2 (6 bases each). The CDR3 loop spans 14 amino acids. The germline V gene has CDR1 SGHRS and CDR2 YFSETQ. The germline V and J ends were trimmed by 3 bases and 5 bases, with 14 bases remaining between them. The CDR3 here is CASSSGGLGETQYF. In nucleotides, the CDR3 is TGCGCCAGCAGCTCTGGGGGGCTGGGGGAGACCCAGTACTTC. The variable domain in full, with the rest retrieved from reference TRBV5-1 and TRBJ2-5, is KAGVTQTPRYLIKTRGQQVTLSCSPISGHRSVSWYQQTPGQGLQFLFEYFSETQRNKGNFPGRFSGRQFSNSRSEMNVSTLELGDSALYLCASSSGGLGETQYFGPGTRLLVL.

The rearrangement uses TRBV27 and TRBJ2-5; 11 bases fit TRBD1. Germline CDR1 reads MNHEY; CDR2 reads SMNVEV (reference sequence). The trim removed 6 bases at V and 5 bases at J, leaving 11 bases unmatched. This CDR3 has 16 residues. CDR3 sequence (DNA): TGTGCCAGCAGCCTCTCTGGACAGGGGGCTTATGAGACCCAGTACTTC. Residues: CASSLSGQGAYETQYF.

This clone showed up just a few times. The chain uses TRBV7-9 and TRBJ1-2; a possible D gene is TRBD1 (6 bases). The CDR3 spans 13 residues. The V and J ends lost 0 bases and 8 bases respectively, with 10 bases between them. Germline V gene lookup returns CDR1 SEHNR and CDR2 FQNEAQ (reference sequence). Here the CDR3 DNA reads TGTGCCAGCAGCTTAGCCGACAGGCCGGGCTACACCTTC. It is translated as CASSLADRPGYTF.

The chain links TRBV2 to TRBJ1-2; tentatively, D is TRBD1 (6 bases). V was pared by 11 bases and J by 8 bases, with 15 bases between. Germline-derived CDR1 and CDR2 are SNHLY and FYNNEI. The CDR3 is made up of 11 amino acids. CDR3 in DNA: TGTGCCGTCAACCCAGGGGCGGGCTACACCTTC. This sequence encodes CAVNPGAGYTF.

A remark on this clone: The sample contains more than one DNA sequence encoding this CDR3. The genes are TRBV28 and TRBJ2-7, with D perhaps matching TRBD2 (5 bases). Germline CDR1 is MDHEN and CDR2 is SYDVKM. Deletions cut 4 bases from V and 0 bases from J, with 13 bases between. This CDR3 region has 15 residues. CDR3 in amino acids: CASSSPGSSSYEQYF. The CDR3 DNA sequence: TGTGCCAGCAGTTCTCCGGGATCCAGCTCCTACGAGCAGTACTTC. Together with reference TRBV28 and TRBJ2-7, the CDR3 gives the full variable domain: DVKVTQSSRYLVKRTGEKVFLECVQDMDHENMFWYRQDPGLGLRLIYFSYDVKMKEKGDIPEGYSVSREKKERFSLILESASTNQTSMYLCASSSPGSSSYEQYFGPGTRLTVT.

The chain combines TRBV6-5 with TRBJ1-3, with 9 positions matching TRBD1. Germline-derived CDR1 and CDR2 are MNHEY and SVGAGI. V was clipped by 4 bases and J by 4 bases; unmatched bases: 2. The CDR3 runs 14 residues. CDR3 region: CASSWDRAGNTIYF. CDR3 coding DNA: TGTGCCAGCAGTTGGGACAGGGCAGGAAACACCATATATTTT.

The CDR3: CASIGDWSTGELFF. CDR3 bases: TGTGCCAGCATAGGGGATTGGAGCACCGGGGAGCTGTTTTTT. This chain joins TRBV28 and TRBJ2-2, with D possibly being TRBD1 (5 bases). V dropped 7 bases and J dropped 4 bases, with 13 bases sitting between them. The CDR3 totals 14 residues. Looked up from germline, CDR1 is MDHEN and CDR2 is SYDVKM.

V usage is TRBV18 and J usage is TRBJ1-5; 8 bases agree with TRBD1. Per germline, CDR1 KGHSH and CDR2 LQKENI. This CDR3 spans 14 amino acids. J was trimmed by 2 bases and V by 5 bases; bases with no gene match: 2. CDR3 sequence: CASSGQGGNQPQHF. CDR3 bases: TGTGCCAGCTCAGGACAGGGCGGCAATCAGCCCCAGCATTTT. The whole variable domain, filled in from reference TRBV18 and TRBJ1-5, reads NAGVMQNPRHLVRRRGQEARLRCSPMKGHSHVYWYRQLPEEGLKFMVYLQKENIIDESGMPKERFSAEFPKEGPSILRIQQVVRGDSAAYFCASSGQGGNQPQHFGDGTRLSIL.

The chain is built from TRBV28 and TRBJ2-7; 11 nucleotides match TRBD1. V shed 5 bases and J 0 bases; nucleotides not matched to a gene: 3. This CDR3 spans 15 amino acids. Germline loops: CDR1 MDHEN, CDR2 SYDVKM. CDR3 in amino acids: CASSGQGARSYEQYF. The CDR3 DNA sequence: TGTGCCAGCAGTGGACAGGGGGCTCGCTCCTACGAGCAGTACTTC.

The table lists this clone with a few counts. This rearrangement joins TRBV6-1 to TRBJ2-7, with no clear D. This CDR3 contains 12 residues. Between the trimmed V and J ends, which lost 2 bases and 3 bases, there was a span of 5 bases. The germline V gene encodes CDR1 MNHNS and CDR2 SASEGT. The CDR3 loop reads CASSEWVYEQYF. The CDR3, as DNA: TGTGCCAGCAGTGAATGGGTCTACGAGCAGTACTTC.

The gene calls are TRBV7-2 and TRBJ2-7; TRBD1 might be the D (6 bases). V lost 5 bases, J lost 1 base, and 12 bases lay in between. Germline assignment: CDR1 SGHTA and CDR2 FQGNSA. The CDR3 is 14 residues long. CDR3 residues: CASSPDRWSYEQYF. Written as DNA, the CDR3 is TGTGCCAGCAGCCCCGACAGGTGGTCCTACGAGCAGTACTTC. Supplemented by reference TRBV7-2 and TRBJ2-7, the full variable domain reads GAGVSQSPSNKVTEKGKDVELRCDPISGHTALYWYRQSLGQGLEFLIYFQGNSAPDKSGLPSDRFSAERTGGSVSTLTIQRTQQEDSAVYLCASSPDRWSYEQYFGPGTRLTVT.

The CDR3 loop reads CASSLSKEETQYF. The DNA for the CDR3 is TGTGCCAGCAGCTTATCGAAGGAAGAGACCCAGTACTTC. The chain joins TRBV7-2 to TRBJ2-5; D is undetermined. CDR1 and CDR2 from the germline V gene are SGHTA and FQGNSA. Trimming cost V 2 bases and J 3 bases, with 7 bases left between them. The CDR3 is made up of 13 amino acids. The full variable domain, with the rest looked up from reference TRBV7-2 and TRBJ2-5, is GAGVSQSPSNKVTEKGKDVELRCDPISGHTALYWYRQSLGQGLEFLIYFQGNSAPDKSGLPSDRFSAERTGGSVSTLTIQRTQQEDSAVYLCASSLSKEETQYFGPGTRLLVL.

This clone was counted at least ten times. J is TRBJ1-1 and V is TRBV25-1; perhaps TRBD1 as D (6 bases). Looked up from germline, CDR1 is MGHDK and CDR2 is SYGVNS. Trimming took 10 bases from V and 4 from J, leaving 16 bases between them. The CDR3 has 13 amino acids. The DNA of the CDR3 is TGTGCCACATCCGGCACAGGGACCACTGAAGCTTTCTTT. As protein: CATSGTGTTEAFF.

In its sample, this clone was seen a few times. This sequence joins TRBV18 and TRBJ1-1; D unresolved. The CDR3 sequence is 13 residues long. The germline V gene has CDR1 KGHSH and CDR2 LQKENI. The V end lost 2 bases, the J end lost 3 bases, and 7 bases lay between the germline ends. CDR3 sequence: CASSPFRDTEAFF. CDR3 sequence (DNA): TGTGCCAGCTCACCATTTAGAGACACTGAAGCTTTCTTT. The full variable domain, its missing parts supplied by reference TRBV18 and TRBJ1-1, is NAGVMQNPRHLVRRRGQEARLRCSPMKGHSHVYWYRQLPEEGLKFMVYLQKENIIDESGMPKERFSAEFPKEGPSILRIQQVVRGDSAAYFCASSPFRDTEAFFGQGTRLTVV.